This is a list of T cell receptor beta chains from one sample in a study of OX40 agonist ivuxolimab in advanced cancers. Data came from immunoSEQ multiplex PCR; TCRdb stores just in-frame clones and leaves some out. In the table there are about 31,000 clones, 82% of which are singletons. The specimen comprised CD4+ or CD8+ T cells sorted from blood, sampled in a trial of the OX40 agonist ivuxolimab. All receptors come from an adult with an advanced solid tumor such as melanoma, head and neck, liver or kidney cancer. Each CDR3 is given with its conserved first and last residue. D genes are given only for firm matches. Clone size, where shown, is once, few, many, or a class for clones that have expanded.

j_gene: TRBJ2-1
abundance: .
d_gene: .
v_gene: TRBV9
CDR3nt: TGTGCCAGCGCACAACAGGGAGCAGCTCGGGGGCAGTTCTTC
CDR3aa: CASAQQGAARGQFF

j_gene: TRBJ1-3
abundance: once
d_gene: .
v_gene: TRBV5-4
CDR3nt: TGTGCCAGCAGCCGACGGGGCGGCACCATATATTTT
CDR3aa: CASSRRGGTIYF

j_gene: TRBJ2-1
abundance: .
d_gene: TRBD2
v_gene: TRBV5-1
CDR3nt: TGCGCCAGCAGGCCTCTAGCGGGTTGGGAGCAGTTCTTC
CDR3aa: CASRPLAGWEQFF

j_gene: TRBJ1-5
abundance: few
d_gene: TRBD1
v_gene: TRBV19
CDR3nt: TGTGCCAGTAGTATTGTTCTGGGACAGAATCAGCCCCAGCATTTT
CDR3aa: CASSIVLGQNQPQHF

j_gene: TRBJ1-5
abundance: few
d_gene: .
v_gene: TRBV10-1
CDR3nt: TGCGCCACCTCGACAGGACTGTGGCCCCAGCATTTT
CDR3aa: CATSTGLWPQHF

j_gene: TRBJ2-5
abundance: .
d_gene: .
v_gene: TRBV5-1
CDR3nt: TGCGCCAGCAGCCCCATTCCAGGGGGGAGGGAGACCCAGTACTTC
CDR3aa: CASSPIPGGRETQYF

j_gene: TRBJ1-6
abundance: .
d_gene: TRBD1
v_gene: TRBV6-6
CDR3nt: TGTGCCAGCAGTTACCGGACAGGGAGTGGGTCACCCCTCCACTTT
CDR3aa: CASSYRTGSGSPLHF

j_gene: TRBJ2-7
abundance: .
d_gene: TRBD2
v_gene: TRBV9
CDR3nt: TGTGCCAGCAGCGTGGGACTAGACGCCTACGAGCAGTACTTC
CDR3aa: CASSVGLDAYEQYF

j_gene: TRBJ2-2
abundance: .
d_gene: .
v_gene: TRBV5-4
CDR3nt: TGTGCCAGCAGCCAGGTCGTAAACGGGGAGCTGTTTTTT
CDR3aa: CASSQVVNGELFF

j_gene: TRBJ1-6
abundance: .
d_gene: TRBD1
v_gene: TRBV14
CDR3nt: TGTGCCAGCAGCCCTACAGGGGGAGCCTATAATTCACCCCTCCACTTT
CDR3aa: CASSPTGGAYNSPLHF

j_gene: TRBJ2-6
abundance: .
d_gene: .
v_gene: TRBV18
CDR3nt: TGTGCCAGCTCACCACGTGATACCCCATCTGGGGCCAACGTCCTGACTTTC
CDR3aa: CASSPRDTPSGANVLTF

j_gene: TRBJ1-6
abundance: .
d_gene: .
v_gene: TRBV9
CDR3nt: TGTGCCAGCAGCGTCTGGGCAGAAGCCAATTCACCCCTCCACTTT
CDR3aa: CASSVWAEANSPLHF

j_gene: TRBJ2-1
abundance: few
d_gene: .
v_gene: TRBV4-2
CDR3nt: TGTGCCAGCAGCCAATCTCAGGGGGGCGGGTTCTACAATGAGCAGTTCTTC
CDR3aa: CASSQSQGGGFYNEQFF

j_gene: TRBJ1-1
abundance: .
d_gene: TRBD1
v_gene: TRBV30
CDR3nt: TGTGCCTGGAGTCCCTTAACAGGGGTTACTGAAGCTTTCTTT
CDR3aa: CAWSPLTGVTEAFF

j_gene: TRBJ1-5
abundance: .
d_gene: .
v_gene: TRBV28
CDR3nt: TGTGCCAGCAGTTTGGTAGGCAATCAGCCCCAGCATTTT
CDR3aa: CASSLVGNQPQHF

j_gene: TRBJ2-3
abundance: .
d_gene: TRBD2
v_gene: TRBV7-2
CDR3nt: TGTGCCAGCAGCATTGGACTAGCGGGCACAGATACGCAGTATTTT
CDR3aa: CASSIGLAGTDTQYF

j_gene: TRBJ2-1
abundance: .
d_gene: .
v_gene: TRBV7-8
CDR3nt: TGTGCCAGCAGCTTAGGGGGTTGGCTTAATGAGCAGTTCTTC
CDR3aa: CASSLGGWLNEQFF

j_gene: TRBJ1-6
abundance: .
d_gene: TRBD1
v_gene: TRBV18
CDR3nt: TGTGCCAGCTCACCACCGGATCTAGGGGGACAGGGTTATTCACCCCTCCACTTT
CDR3aa: CASSPPDLGGQGYSPLHF

j_gene: TRBJ1-6
abundance: .
d_gene: TRBD1
v_gene: TRBV19
CDR3nt: TGTGCCAGTAGTGGGACAGGGGACAATTCACCCCTCCACTTT
CDR3aa: CASSGTGDNSPLHF

j_gene: TRBJ2-3
abundance: .
d_gene: .
v_gene: TRBV4-2
CDR3nt: TGTGCCAGCAGCGTCCACCGCGGCACAGATACGCAGTATTTT
CDR3aa: CASSVHRGTDTQYF

j_gene: TRBJ2-1
abundance: .
d_gene: .
v_gene: TRBV7-2
CDR3nt: TGTGCCAGCAGCTTGACCGGGGGTTGGAACAATGAGCAGTTCTTC
CDR3aa: CASSLTGGWNNEQFF

j_gene: TRBJ1-1
abundance: .
d_gene: TRBD1
v_gene: TRBV7-9
CDR3nt: TGTGCCAGCAGCTCGGGACAGGGGAATAGAGCTTTCTTT
CDR3aa: CASSSGQGNRAFF

j_gene: TRBJ2-1
abundance: .
d_gene: .
v_gene: TRBV5-1
CDR3nt: TGCGCCAGCAGCTTGGCGTACAGCAGCTCCTACAATGAGCAGTTCTTC
CDR3aa: CASSLAYSSSYNEQFF

j_gene: TRBJ2-7
abundance: few
d_gene: TRBD2
v_gene: TRBV2
CDR3nt: TGTGCCAGCAGTGACATACTAGCGGGAGCCCGCGAGCAGTACTTC
CDR3aa: CASSDILAGAREQYF

j_gene: TRBJ2-7
abundance: .
d_gene: .
v_gene: TRBV28
CDR3nt: TGTGCCAGCAGCCCTTTAACGGGCTGGGGGGAGCAGTACTTC
CDR3aa: CASSPLTGWGEQYF

j_gene: TRBJ2-1
abundance: few
d_gene: .
v_gene: TRBV11-2
CDR3nt: TGTGCCAGCAGTGCTGGAGGGGAGGGGGGATACAATGAGCAGTTCTTC
CDR3aa: CASSAGGEGGYNEQFF

j_gene: TRBJ2-3
abundance: .
d_gene: TRBD2
v_gene: TRBV7-9
CDR3nt: TGTGCCAGCAGCCCAGGGACTAGCGGGAGCACAGATACGCAGTATTTT
CDR3aa: CASSPGTSGSTDTQYF

j_gene: TRBJ1-2
abundance: few
d_gene: .
v_gene: TRBV28
CDR3nt: TGTGCCAGCAGTCCCACAGGGTTTCATGGCTACACCTTC
CDR3aa: CASSPTGFHGYTF

j_gene: TRBJ1-1
abundance: .
d_gene: .
v_gene: TRBV5-8
CDR3nt: TGTGCCAGCAGCTTCCCGTCCCCACTAAATCCGGCTTTCTTT
CDR3aa: CASSFPSPLNPAFF

j_gene: TRBJ1-6
abundance: .
d_gene: .
v_gene: TRBV30
CDR3nt: TGTGCCTGGAGCCGGACAAGCGGGCCCCTCCACTTT
CDR3aa: CAWSRTSGPLHF

j_gene: TRBJ2-6
abundance: .
d_gene: TRBD2
v_gene: TRBV2
CDR3nt: TGTGCCAGCAGTGGTCTAGCGGGAGTCTCTGGGGCCAACGTCCTGACTTTC
CDR3aa: CASSGLAGVSGANVLTF

j_gene: TRBJ1-2
abundance: .
d_gene: TRBD1
v_gene: TRBV30
CDR3nt: TGTGCCTGGAGTAGGGACAGGGGGTCCCGTGGCTACACCTTC
CDR3aa: CAWSRDRGSRGYTF

j_gene: TRBJ1-2
abundance: .
d_gene: TRBD1
v_gene: TRBV10-3
CDR3nt: TGTGCCATCAGTAACACCGGGACAGGGTTTGGCTACACCTTC
CDR3aa: CAISNTGTGFGYTF

j_gene: TRBJ2-6
abundance: .
d_gene: .
v_gene: TRBV2
CDR3nt: TGTGCCAGCAGTGTAAGTGGGGCCAACGTCCTGACTTTC
CDR3aa: CASSVSGANVLTF

j_gene: TRBJ2-2
abundance: .
d_gene: TRBD2
v_gene: TRBV9
CDR3nt: TGTGCCAGCAGGGGCGGGAGTCGAACCGGGGAGCTGTTTTTT
CDR3aa: CASRGGSRTGELFF

j_gene: TRBJ2-5
abundance: once
d_gene: TRBD1
v_gene: TRBV5-1
CDR3nt: TGCGCCAGCAGAGGGGGCAGGGAGACCCAGTACTTC
CDR3aa: CASRGGRETQYF

j_gene: TRBJ2-5
abundance: .
d_gene: .
v_gene: TRBV27
CDR3nt: TGTGCCAGCAGTCCGGGACTCCAAGGGACCCAGTACTTC
CDR3aa: CASSPGLQGTQYF

j_gene: TRBJ2-2
abundance: .
d_gene: .
v_gene: TRBV19
CDR3nt: TGTGCCAGTAGGGGTGAAAACACCGGGGAGCTGTTTTTT
CDR3aa: CASRGENTGELFF

j_gene: TRBJ1-5
abundance: .
d_gene: .
v_gene: TRBV28
CDR3nt: TGTGCCAGCAGTACCCACAGGTCGGGAAGCAATCAGCCCCAGCATTTT
CDR3aa: CASSTHRSGSNQPQHF

j_gene: TRBJ2-3
abundance: .
d_gene: TRBD1
v_gene: TRBV29-1
CDR3nt: TGCAGCGTTGAAGCCCGGGCGAAGGGGGCGACAGATACGCAGTATTTT
CDR3aa: CSVEARAKGATDTQYF

j_gene: TRBJ1-4
abundance: .
d_gene: .
v_gene: TRBV7-9
CDR3nt: TGTGCCAGCAGCCCTGCCCGGCTGGGCCCTGAAAAACTGTTTTTT
CDR3aa: CASSPARLGPEKLFF